This T cell receptor (beta chain) was retrieved from a study of radiotherapy plus CTLA-4 blockade in lung cancer (dated by TCRdb to the late 2010s). Some background on the complete study: Among enrolled patients, roughly 18% had an objective response and 30% to 35% reached disease control. General conclusions and limits of the study: Increased serum interferon-beta after radiation, together with early dynamic changes in blood T cell clones, were reported to be the strongest predictors of response. TCR clones derived from tumors expanded in peripheral blood after treatment with radiotherapy and ipilimumab.

Focal radiation therapy combined with CTLA-4 blockade (ipilimumab) was tested in patients with chemo-refractory metastatic non-small-cell lung cancer. On this clone itself: Which antigen it targets is not known. It has no much larger one-base neighbor in the sample; base qualities were not kept.

The junction carries 17 bases between V and J, which are trimmed by 8 bases and 3 bases respectively. The CDR3 measures 15 amino acids from cysteine to phenylalanine. Kept here is only the CDR3 DNA, which spans 45 bases and is read in frame from base 1. The germline V gene yields KGHSH for CDR1 and LQKENI for CDR2. Library creation used the immunoSEQ multiplex PCR assay. TCRdb holds this immuneACCESS table with in-frame rearrangements only. Some clones are missing; in checked studies, unresolved V genes explain under half, and the rest has no known cause. The sample records some 73,000 clones, around 76% of which are singletons. Of the sample, 22% is held by the ten largest clones.

The V gene is TRBV18 and the J gene is TRBJ2-1, with TRBD1 tentatively as D gene (6 bases match). The sequenced sample was peripheral blood, obtained from a patient treated with radiotherapy plus ipilimumab. This clonotype was obtained from a human donor with non-small cell lung cancer whose response to radiotherapy plus ipilimumab could not be evaluated. Some clones in this sample may be carry-over from other donors' samples. The sequenced DNA: TGTGCCAGCCCCCGTTCGAAGGGGGACTACAATGAGCAGTTCTTC. The translation is CASPRSKGDYNEQFF. Joined to the reference TRBV18 and TRBJ2-1 proteins, this CDR3 gives the full variable domain: NAGVMQNPRHLVRRRGQEARLRCSPMKGHSHVYWYRQLPEEGLKFMVYLQKENIIDESGMPKERFSAEFPKEGPSILRIQQVVRGDSAAYFCASPRSKGDYNEQFFGPGTRLTVL.